The 26 T cell receptor beta chains below were found in one sample sequenced in a study of T cell responses to AZD1222 COVID-19 vaccine. Measured with immunoSEQ multiplex PCR; TCRdb has only the in-frame clones, and not every one. Of approximately 130,000 clones in the sample, around 89% were seen once. The sequencing used peripheral blood, collected on day 0 of MenACWY control vaccination. Every receptor here comes from an adult in good health.

The chain employs TRBV12-3 or TRBV12-4 and TRBJ1-3, with D unclear. The CDR3 has 13 amino acids. The V gene lost 11 bases and the J gene lost 2 bases, with 13 bases spanning the gap. CDR3 nucleotides: TGTGCCGGGTCGTGGGGTACTGGAAACACCATATATTTT. Translated: CAGSWGTGNTIYF.

The chain combines TRBV7-9 with TRBJ2-7, with TRBD1 matching 8 bases. This CDR3 contains 14 residues. V gave up 5 bases and J gave up 7 bases; unmatched junction bases: 10. Germline CDR1 and CDR2: SEHNR and FQNEAQ (reference sequence). The CDR3 nucleotides are TGTGCCAGCAGCACCGGGACAGGACAAAGGGAGCAGTACTTC. Protein: CASSTGTGQREQYF. The entire variable domain, with the rest obtained from reference TRBV7-9 and TRBJ2-7, is as follows: DTGVSQNPRHKITKRGQNVTFRCDPISEHNRLYWYRQTLGQGPEFLTYFQNEAQLEKSRLLSDRFSAERPKGSFSTLEIQRTEQGDSAMYLCASSTGTGQREQYFGPGTRLTVT.

This clone was observed a handful of times. The chain combines TRBV12-3 or TRBV12-4 with TRBJ1-5, with TRBD1 as a possible D gene (5 bases). This CDR3 has 13 amino acids. V shed 3 bases and J shed 7 bases, with 10 bases lying between them. The CDR3: CASSLGVRQPQHF. The CDR3, as DNA: TGTGCCAGCAGTTTGGGGGTTAGGCAGCCCCAGCATTTT.

The V gene is TRBV27, the J gene TRBJ2-7, with TRBD2 matching 13 bases. Germline CDR1 and CDR2: MNHEY and SMNVEV (reference sequence). With V trimmed by 8 bases and J by 9 bases, 10 bases remained unmatched. The CDR3 is 14 residues long. In nucleotides, the CDR3 is TGTGCCAGCCGGGGACTAGCGGGGCCAAAATCGCAGTACTTC. Translating gives CASRGLAGPKSQYF.

This clone was observed many times. V and J are TRBV29-1 and TRBJ2-6; 7 bases are shared with TRBD2. The germline V gene has CDR1 SQVTM and CDR2 ANQGSEA. This CDR3 has 16 residues. After removal of 3 bases from V and 2 bases from J, the junction contained 7 bases not matched to a gene. The CDR3 DNA sequence: TGCAGCGTTGACCTGGGGGGGATAGCTGGGGCCAACGTCCTGACTTTC. Translating gives CSVDLGGIAGANVLTF.

This chain links TRBV27 with TRBJ1-6; 9 bases match TRBD1. The CDR3 is 15 amino acids. J lost 6 bases, V lost 5 bases, and 5 bases had no gene match. Germline V gene data show CDR1 as MNHEY and CDR2 as SMNVEV (reference sequence). DNA of the CDR3: TGTGCCAGCAGTCTGACAGGGGGGCTTAATTCACCCCTCCACTTT. Encoded protein: CASSLTGGLNSPLHF.

The CDR3 nucleotides are TGTGCCAGCAGTTTGGGACCCTCTAACGAGCAGTACTTC. Amino acids: CASSLGPSNEQYF. The rearrangement joins TRBV27 to TRBJ2-7, with D perhaps TRBD1 or TRBD2 (5 bases each). CDR1 is MNHEY and CDR2 is SMNVEV in the germline V gene (reference sequence). There are 13 residues in the CDR3. V was clipped by 3 bases and J by 5 bases, with 11 bases between them.

This chain uses TRBV15 with TRBJ2-7; maybe TRBD2 (6 bases). Trimming removed 1 base from V and 2 bases from J, with 6 bases in between. The germline CDR1 and CDR2 sequences are LNHNV and YYDKDF (reference sequence). The CDR3 consists of 13 residues. The CDR3 region has the DNA TGTGCCACCAGCAGAGGACTAGCCTACGAGCAGTACTTC. Protein product: CATSRGLAYEQYF.

This sequence joins TRBV4-1 and TRBJ1-1, with D unclear. V was clipped by 3 bases and J by 6 bases, with 11 bases between them. CDR1 is MGHRA, CDR2 YSYEKL, per germline. The CDR3 sequence is 13 residues long. The CDR3 region has the DNA TGCGCCAGCAGCCACCCATATAGCGCTGAAGCTTTCTTT. This sequence encodes CASSHPYSAEAFF.

V and J are TRBV9 and TRBJ2-7; 11 bases are shared with TRBD2. V lost 0 bases and J lost 7; bases outside the gene matches: 6. Germline CDR1 is SGDLS and CDR2 is YYNGEE. This CDR3 is 15 amino acids long. The CDR3 bases are TGTGCCAGCAGCGTAGGTAGCGGGAGGGCCGGAGAGCAGTACTTC. It yields the protein CASSVGSGRAGEQYF.

Of note for this clone: The sample contains more than one DNA sequence encoding this CDR3. The chain carries TRBV9 and TRBJ2-3; no clear D gene. Trimming cost V 4 bases and J 0 bases, with 6 bases left between them. This CDR3 comprises 13 residues. Germline assignment: CDR1 SGDLS and CDR2 YYNGEE. The CDR3: CASSPESTDTQYF. For the CDR3, the DNA is TGTGCCAGCAGCCCCGAAAGCACAGATACGCAGTATTTT.

The chain combines TRBV7-9 with TRBJ2-1; 12 nucleotides align to TRBD2. V shed 4 bases and J 0 bases; nucleotides not matched to a gene: 7. Germline-derived CDR1 and CDR2 are SEHNR and FQNEAQ (reference sequence). The CDR3 covers 18 residues. The CDR3 DNA reads as TGTGCCAGCAGCTCCGGACTAGCGGGAAAGTCCTCCTACAATGAGCAGTTCTTC. Amino acid sequence: CASSSGLAGKSSYNEQFF.

In DNA, the CDR3 is TGTGCCAGCAGCTTGGGGGTCAGGGATACCGAGCAGTACTTC. This encodes CASSLGVRDTEQYF. V usage is TRBV5-5 and J usage is TRBJ2-7; the D gene is possibly TRBD1 (5 bases). The CDR3 is made up of 14 amino acids. Germline values: CDR1 SGHKS, CDR2 YYEKEE (reference sequence). V lost 0 bases and J lost 6, with 13 bases in between.

The rearrangement joins TRBV5-4 to TRBJ2-1, with a weak D call TRBD1 (7 bases). V was pared by 2 bases and J by 0 bases, with 12 bases between. The CDR3 loop spans 16 amino acids. Germline CDR1 is SGHNT and CDR2 is YYREEE (reference sequence). CDR3 nucleotides: TGTGCCAGCAGCTTTGGAGGGGGCGTCTCCTACAATGAGCAGTTCTTC. Translated: CASSFGGGVSYNEQFF.

The chain joins TRBV18 to TRBJ2-2; D possibly corresponds to TRBD1 (5 bases). CDR3 length: 15 residues. The germline CDR1 and CDR2 sequences are KGHSH and LQKENI. The V gene lost 0 bases and the J gene lost 3 bases, with 8 bases spanning the gap. This chain's CDR3 is CASSPPGQYTGELFF. In DNA form, the CDR3 reads TGTGCCAGCTCACCACCGGGGCAGTACACCGGGGAGCTGTTTTTT.

The rearrangement uses TRBV5-1 and TRBJ2-1, with 9 bases fitting TRBD1. CDR3 length: 15 amino acids. The trim removed 0 bases at V and 6 bases at J, leaving 4 bases unmatched. Germline lookup yields CDR1 SGHRS and CDR2 YFSETQ. CDR3 sequence reads: CASSLGGTGFNEQFF. CDR3 nucleotides: TGCGCCAGCAGCTTGGGGGGGACAGGGTTCAATGAGCAGTTCTTC.

The chain couples TRBV11-3 to TRBJ2-3, with 8 nucleotides matching TRBD1. The V gene end was trimmed by 5 bases and the J gene end by 5 bases; junction bases not matched to a gene: 6. This CDR3 spans 14 amino acids. Germline V gene sequence: CDR1 SGHNT, CDR2 YENEEA. CDR3 bases: TGTGCCAGCAGCCGTAGACAGGGGAAAGATACGCAGTATTTT. It codes for CASSRRQGKDTQYF.

This clone was seen more than once but under ten times. J is TRBJ1-1 and V is TRBV10-3; 8 positions match TRBD1. The germline gives CDR1 ENHRY, CDR2 SYGVKD. There are 15 residues in the CDR3. With V trimmed by 2 bases and J by 5 bases, 7 bases remained unmatched. CDR3 loop: CAISEDRQGSTEAFF. In nucleotides, the CDR3 is TGTGCCATCAGTGAGGACAGACAGGGGAGTACTGAAGCTTTCTTT.

This rearrangement joins TRBV7-6 to TRBJ1-3; D gene ambiguous. CDR3 length: 17 amino acids. Looked up from germline, CDR1 is SGHVS and CDR2 is FNYEAQ. Between the trimmed V and J ends, which lost 0 bases and 0 bases, there was a span of 12 bases. This CDR3 reads CASSLAVLGSSGNTIYF. CDR3 nucleotide sequence: TGTGCCAGCAGCTTAGCGGTATTGGGGAGCTCTGGAAACACCATATATTTT.

The V gene is TRBV18, the J gene TRBJ2-5, with 15 bases that match TRBD2. Trimming cost V 0 bases and J 5 bases; bases outside gene matches: 13. Germline-derived CDR1 and CDR2 are KGHSH and LQKENI. The CDR3 has 20 amino acids. The CDR3 loop is CASSPPGTSGRIPVRETQYF. CDR3 in DNA: TGTGCCAGCTCACCACCTGGGACTAGCGGGAGGATTCCTGTGAGGGAGACCCAGTACTTC.

The V gene is TRBV24-1, the J gene TRBJ1-1; 8 positions agree with TRBD1. The germline V gene has CDR1 KGHDR and CDR2 SFDVKD. Germline trimming cut 3 bases from V and 10 bases from J; bases unmatched to any gene: 18. This CDR3 has 17 residues. Here the CDR3 reads CATSDMIAGRGHCRAFF. The CDR3 DNA is TGTGCCACCAGTGATATGATCGCCGGCAGGGGGCATTGTAGAGCTTTCTTT.

The chain has TRBV6-1 and TRBJ2-6; D is ambiguous. The CDR3 sequence is 15 residues long. Germline CDR1 reads MNHNS; CDR2 reads SASEGT. Trimming stripped 3 bases from V and 1 base from J, with 7 bases between. The CDR3 spells CASSDQKSGANVLTF. The CDR3 DNA reads TGTGCCAGCAGTGATCAAAAATCTGGGGCCAACGTCCTGACTTTC.

The CDR3 spells CASSRTGQSGSYNEQFF. For the CDR3, the DNA is TGTGCCAGCAGCCGAACGGGACAATCTGGCTCCTACAATGAGCAGTTCTTC. V and J are TRBV5-8 and TRBJ2-1; D is possibly TRBD1 (6 bases). The germline V gene has CDR1 SGHTS and CDR2 YDEGEE. The ends were cut back, 4 bases at V and 0 bases at J, with 17 bases in the middle. CDR3 length: 17 residues.

This chain joins TRBV18 and TRBJ1-1, with D uncertain. V lost 0 bases and J 5 bases, leaving 13 bases between the germline ends. This CDR3 has 15 amino acids. Germline V gene data show CDR1 as KGHSH and CDR2 as LQKENI. The CDR3 bases are TGTGCCAGCTCACCACCGGTAGGGAGTAGAACTGAAGCTTTCTTT. Translated: CASSPPVGSRTEAFF.

The sample holds one count of this clone. The V gene is TRBV18, the J gene TRBJ2-3, with D perhaps TRBD2 (5 bases). Germline values: CDR1 KGHSH, CDR2 LQKENI. The CDR3 totals 12 residues. The V and J ends lost 3 bases and 6 bases respectively, with 7 bases between them. The CDR3 reads CASSPSADTQYF. CDR3 sequence (DNA): TGTGCCAGCTCACCTAGCGCGGATACGCAGTATTTT.

This clone was recorded only once. The chain links TRBV6-2 or TRBV6-3 to TRBJ2-7; 9 nucleotides align to TRBD1. V lost 7 bases, J lost 8 bases, and 15 bases stayed unmatched. Germline V CDR1 and CDR2: MNHEY, SVGEGT. The CDR3 is 15 amino acids. CDR3: CASNPSTGGKGKQYF. CDR3 DNA sequence: TGTGCCAGCAACCCTTCGACAGGGGGAAAGGGAAAGCAGTACTTC.